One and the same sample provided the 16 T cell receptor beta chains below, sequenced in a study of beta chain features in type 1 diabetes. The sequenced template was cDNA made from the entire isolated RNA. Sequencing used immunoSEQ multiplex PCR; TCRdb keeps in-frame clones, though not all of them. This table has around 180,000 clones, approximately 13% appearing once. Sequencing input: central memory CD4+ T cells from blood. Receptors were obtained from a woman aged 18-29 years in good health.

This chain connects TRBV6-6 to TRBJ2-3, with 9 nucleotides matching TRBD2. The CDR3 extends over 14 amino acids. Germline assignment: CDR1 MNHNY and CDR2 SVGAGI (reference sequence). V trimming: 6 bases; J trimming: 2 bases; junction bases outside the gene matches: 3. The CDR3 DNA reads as TGTGCCAGCAGGAGACTAGCGGTCACAGATACGCAGTATTTT. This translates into CASRRLAVTDTQYF.

The DNA of the CDR3 is TGTGCCAGTACCCACAGGTCCGACTATGGCTACACCTTC. This translates into CASTHRSDYGYTF. The V call is TRBV19, the J call TRBJ1-2; D may be TRBD1 (5 bases). Trimming shortened V by 7 bases and J by 3 bases, and 12 bases separated the two germline ends. This CDR3 contains 13 residues. Germline-derived CDR1 and CDR2 are LNHDA and SQIVND (reference sequence).

CDR3 sequence: CASWRNAQETQYF. DNA of the CDR3: TGTGCCAGCTGGAGGAACGCACAAGAGACCCAGTACTTC. The chain is built from TRBV27 and TRBJ2-5, with D possibly TRBD2 on 5 matching bases. The germline V and J ends were trimmed by 8 bases and 2 bases, with 12 bases remaining between them. This CDR3 comprises 13 residues. Germline CDR1 is MNHEY and CDR2 is SMNVEV (reference sequence).

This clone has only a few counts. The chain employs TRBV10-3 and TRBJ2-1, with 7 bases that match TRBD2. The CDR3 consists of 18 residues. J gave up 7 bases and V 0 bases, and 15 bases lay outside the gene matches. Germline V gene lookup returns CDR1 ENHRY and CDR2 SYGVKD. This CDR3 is CAISESVGKAGIKNEQFF. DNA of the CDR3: TGTGCCATCAGTGAGTCCGTCGGGAAAGCGGGAATTAAAAATGAGCAGTTCTTC.

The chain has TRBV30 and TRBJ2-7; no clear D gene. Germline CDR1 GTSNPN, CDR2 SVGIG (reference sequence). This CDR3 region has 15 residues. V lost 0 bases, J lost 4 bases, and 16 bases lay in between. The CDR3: CAWSVLLAKPYEQYF. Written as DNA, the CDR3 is TGTGCCTGGAGTGTACTTCTTGCTAAGCCTTACGAGCAGTACTTC.

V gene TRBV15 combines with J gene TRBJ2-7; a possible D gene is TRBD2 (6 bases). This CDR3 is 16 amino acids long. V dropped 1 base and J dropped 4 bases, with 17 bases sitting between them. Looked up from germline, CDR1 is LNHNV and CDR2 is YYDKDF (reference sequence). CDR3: CATSRGRLASRYEQYF. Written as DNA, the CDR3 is TGTGCCACCAGCAGAGGCCGGCTAGCGTCTCGGTACGAGCAGTACTTC.

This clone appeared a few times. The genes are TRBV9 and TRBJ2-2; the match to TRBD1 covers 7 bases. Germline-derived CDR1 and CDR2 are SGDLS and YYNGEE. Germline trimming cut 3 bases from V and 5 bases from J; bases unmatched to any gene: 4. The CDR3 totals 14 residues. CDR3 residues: CASSERGRTGELFF. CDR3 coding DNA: TGTGCCAGCAGCGAGAGGGGGCGTACCGGGGAGCTGTTTTTT.

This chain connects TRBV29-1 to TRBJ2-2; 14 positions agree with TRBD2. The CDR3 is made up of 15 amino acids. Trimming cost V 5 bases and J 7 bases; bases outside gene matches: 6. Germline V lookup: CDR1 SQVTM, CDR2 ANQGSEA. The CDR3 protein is CSVLKGTSGSGELFF. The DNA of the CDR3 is TGCAGCGTTCTCAAAGGGACTAGCGGGAGCGGGGAGCTGTTTTTT.

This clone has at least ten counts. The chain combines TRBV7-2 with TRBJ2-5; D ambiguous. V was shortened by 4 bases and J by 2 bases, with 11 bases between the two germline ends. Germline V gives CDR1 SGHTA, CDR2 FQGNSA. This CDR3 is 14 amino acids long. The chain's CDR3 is CASSSSRLQETQYF. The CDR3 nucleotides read TGTGCCAGCAGCTCCTCTAGATTACAAGAGACCCAGTACTTC.

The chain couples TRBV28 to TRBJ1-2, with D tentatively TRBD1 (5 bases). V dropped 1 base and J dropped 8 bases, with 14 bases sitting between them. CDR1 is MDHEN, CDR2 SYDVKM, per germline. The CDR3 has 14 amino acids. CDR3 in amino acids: CASSLFGGAGGYTF. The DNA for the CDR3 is TGTGCCAGCAGTTTATTCGGGGGAGCGGGAGGCTACACCTTC.

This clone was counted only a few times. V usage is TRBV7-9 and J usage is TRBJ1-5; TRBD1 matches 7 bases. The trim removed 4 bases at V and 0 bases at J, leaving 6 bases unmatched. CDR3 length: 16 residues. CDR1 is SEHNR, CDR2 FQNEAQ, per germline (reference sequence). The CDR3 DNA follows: TGTGCCAGCAGCTCCGCCGGGACAGTTAGCAATCAGCCCCAGCATTTT. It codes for CASSSAGTVSNQPQHF. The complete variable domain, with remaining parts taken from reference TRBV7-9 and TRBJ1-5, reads DTGVSQNPRHKITKRGQNVTFRCDPISEHNRLYWYRQTLGQGPEFLTYFQNEAQLEKSRLLSDRFSAERPKGSFSTLEIQRTEQGDSAMYLCASSSAGTVSNQPQHFGDGTRLSIL.

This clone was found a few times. The CDR3 nucleotides are TGCGCCAGCAGCGCGACAGCTTACGAGCAGTACTTC. It yields the protein CASSATAYEQYF. The chain carries TRBV5-1 and TRBJ2-7, with a tentative D call TRBD1 (5 bases). Trimming took 4 bases from V and 4 from J, leaving 9 bases between them. The CDR3 extends over 12 amino acids. Germline V gene lookup returns CDR1 SGHRS and CDR2 YFSETQ.

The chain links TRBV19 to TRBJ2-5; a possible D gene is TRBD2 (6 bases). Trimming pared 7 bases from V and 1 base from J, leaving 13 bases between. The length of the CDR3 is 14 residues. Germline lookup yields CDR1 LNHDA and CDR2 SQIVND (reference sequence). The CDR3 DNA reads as TGTGCCAGTACCGCCACTAGCAGCCAAGAGACCCAGTACTTC. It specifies CASTATSSQETQYF.

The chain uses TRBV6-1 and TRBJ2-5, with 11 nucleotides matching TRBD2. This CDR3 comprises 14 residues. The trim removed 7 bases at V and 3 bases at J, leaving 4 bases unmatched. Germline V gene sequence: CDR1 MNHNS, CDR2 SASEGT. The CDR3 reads CASTTGLAEETQYF. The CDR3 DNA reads TGTGCCAGCACCACGGGACTAGCGGAAGAGACCCAGTACTTC.

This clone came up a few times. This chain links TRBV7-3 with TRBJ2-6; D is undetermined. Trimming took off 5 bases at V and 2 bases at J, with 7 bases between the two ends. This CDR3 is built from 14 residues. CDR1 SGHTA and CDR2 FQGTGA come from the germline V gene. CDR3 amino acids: CASSITPGANVLTF. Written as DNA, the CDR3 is TGTGCCAGCAGCATCACACCTGGGGCCAACGTCCTGACTTTC.

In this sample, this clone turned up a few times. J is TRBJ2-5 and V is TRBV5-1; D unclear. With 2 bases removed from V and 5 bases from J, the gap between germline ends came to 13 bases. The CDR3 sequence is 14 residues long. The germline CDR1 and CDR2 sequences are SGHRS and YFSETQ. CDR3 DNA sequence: TGCGCCAGCAGCTTAGGCGGATTTGCGGAGACCCAGTACTTC. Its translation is CASSLGGFAETQYF.